The subject of this entry is one T cell receptor (beta chain). The antigen is undetermined. This sample stems from a study of tumor-infiltrating lymphocytes in localized non-small cell lung cancer. Study context: Each patient gave resected tumor and non-adjacent uninvolved lung tissue.

CDR1 and CDR2 (germline): SGHAT, FQDESV (reference sequence). This CDR3 is built from 15 residues. V lost 0 bases to trimming and J lost 9 bases, with 12 bases between them. Repertoires were generated with immunoSEQ multiplex PCR, while TCRdb's copy carries only in-frame clones and drops some. The data hold roughly 9,500 clones, with approximately 75% observed a single time. Notes on the study in general: Technical variation could not be separated from intratumor heterogeneity here.

J is TRBJ1-6 and V is TRBV11-1; perhaps TRBD1 as D (6 bases). The TCR originated in a human donor with non-small cell lung cancer. Sequencing used lung tumor tissue. The CDR3, as DNA: TGTGCCAGCAGCTTAGCGGGGGGCAGTGGTTCACCCCTCCACTTT. It codes for CASSLAGGSGSPLHF.